This T cell receptor beta chain was sequenced for a study of blood T cell repertoires in COVID-19. This clone was detected only once. Clones were sequenced by immunoSEQ multiplex PCR, and TCRdb holds only the in-frame ones, with some missing. The sample lists about 290,000 clones, about nine tenths seen once, with less than 2% in the top ten. This CDR3 is 13 amino acids long. Trimming removed 3 bases from V and 4 bases from J, with 9 bases in between. CDR1 KGHSH and CDR2 LQKENI come from the germline V gene. This clonotype was sampled from a woman aged 35 to 49 who had recovered from COVID-19. Material for sequencing was PBMCs or T cells enriched from blood (not recorded which). V gene TRBV18 combines with J gene TRBJ1-2; D is uncertain. The CDR3 loop reads CASSPSDSYGYTF. Written as DNA, the CDR3 is TGTGCCAGCTCACCGTCGGACTCCTATGGCTACACCTTC.